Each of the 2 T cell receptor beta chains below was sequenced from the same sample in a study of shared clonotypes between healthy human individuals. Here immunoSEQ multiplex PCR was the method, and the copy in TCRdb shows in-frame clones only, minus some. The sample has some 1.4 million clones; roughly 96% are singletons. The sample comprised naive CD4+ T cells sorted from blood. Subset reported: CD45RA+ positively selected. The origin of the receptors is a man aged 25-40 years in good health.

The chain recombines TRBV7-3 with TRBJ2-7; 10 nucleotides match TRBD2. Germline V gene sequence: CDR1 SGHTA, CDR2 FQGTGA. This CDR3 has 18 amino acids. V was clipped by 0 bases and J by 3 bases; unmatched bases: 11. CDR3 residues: CASSLTFLAGDGYYEQYF. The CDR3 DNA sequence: TGTGCCAGCAGCTTAACGTTCCTAGCGGGAGACGGTTACTACGAGCAGTACTTC. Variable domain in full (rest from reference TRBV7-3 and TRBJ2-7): GAGVSQTPSNKVTEKGKYVELRCDPISGHTALYWYRQSLGQGPEFLIYFQGTGAADDSGLPNDRFFAVRPEGSVSTLKIQRTERGDSAVYLCASSLTFLAGDGYYEQYFGPGTRLTVT.

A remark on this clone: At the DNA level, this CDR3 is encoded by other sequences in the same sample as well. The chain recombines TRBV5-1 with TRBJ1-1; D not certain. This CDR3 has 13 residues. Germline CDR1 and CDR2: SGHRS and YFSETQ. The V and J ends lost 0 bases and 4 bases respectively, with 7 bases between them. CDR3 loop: CASSLGGGTEAFF. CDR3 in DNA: TGCGCCAGCAGCTTGGGCGGAGGCACTGAAGCTTTCTTT. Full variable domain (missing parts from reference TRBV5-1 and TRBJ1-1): KAGVTQTPRYLIKTRGQQVTLSCSPISGHRSVSWYQQTPGQGLQFLFEYFSETQRNKGNFPGRFSGRQFSNSRSEMNVSTLELGDSALYLCASSLGGGTEAFFGQGTRLTVV.